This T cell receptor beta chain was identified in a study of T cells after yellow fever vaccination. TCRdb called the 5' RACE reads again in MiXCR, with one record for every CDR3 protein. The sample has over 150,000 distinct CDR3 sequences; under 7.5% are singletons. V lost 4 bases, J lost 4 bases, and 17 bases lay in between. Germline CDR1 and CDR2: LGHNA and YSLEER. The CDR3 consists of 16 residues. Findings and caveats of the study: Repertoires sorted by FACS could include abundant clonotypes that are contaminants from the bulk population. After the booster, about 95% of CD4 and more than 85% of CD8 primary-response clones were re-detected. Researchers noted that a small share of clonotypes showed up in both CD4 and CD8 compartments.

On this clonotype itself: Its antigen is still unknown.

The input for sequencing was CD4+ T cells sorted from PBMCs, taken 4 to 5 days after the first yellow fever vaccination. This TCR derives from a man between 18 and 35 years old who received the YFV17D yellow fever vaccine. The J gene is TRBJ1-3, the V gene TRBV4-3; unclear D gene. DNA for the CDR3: TGCGCCAGCAGCCTCGGTCGTTCGGGCTCCGGAAACACCATATATTTT. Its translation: CASSLGRSGSGNTIYF.